Below are 28 T cell receptor beta chains sequenced from a single sample in a study of control samples from healthy donors and cancer patients. Assay: immunoSEQ multiplex PCR; the TCRdb copy retains only in-frame clones and omits some. The sample has 160,000 or so clones; more than 85% are singletons. The material sequenced was blood. These receptors originate from a man aged 45-65 years in good health.

The rearrangement joins TRBV10-1 to TRBJ2-1; TRBD2 matches 7 bases. The CDR3 runs to 12 residues. Germline V CDR1 and CDR2: WNHNN, SYGVQD (reference sequence). With 8 bases clipped from V and 3 bases from J, the junction kept 1 base outside the gene matches. The CDR3 reads CASGTNYNEQFF. DNA for the CDR3: TGCGCCAGCGGGACTAACTACAATGAGCAGTTCTTC.

The V gene is TRBV21-1, the J gene TRBJ1-2. TRBV21-1 is a known pseudogene. The CDR3 is made up of 15 amino acids. The CDR3 DNA is TGTGCCAGCAGCAAATATAGCAGACCTAACTATGGCTACACCTTC. It codes for CASSKYSRPNYGYTF.

V is TRBV9 and J is TRBJ2-2, with 16 bases matching TRBD2. CDR1 and CDR2 (germline): SGDLS, YYNGEE. With V trimmed by 3 bases and J by 7 bases, 6 bases remained unmatched. This CDR3 region has 17 residues. The CDR3 DNA is TGTGCCAGCAGCGCCGGGACTAGCGGGAGGGTTGGCGGGGAGCTGTTTTTT. This gives the protein CASSAGTSGRVGGELFF.

The rearrangement links TRBV10-3 to TRBJ1-4; perhaps TRBD1 as D (5 bases). The CDR3 runs 15 residues. CDR1 and CDR2 from the germline V gene are ENHRY and SYGVKD. Trimming took off 10 bases at V and 4 bases at J, with 19 bases between the two ends. The CDR3, as DNA: TGTGCCACCACCCCGGGGAACGGGGGTAATGAAAAACTGTTTTTT. Protein sequence: CATTPGNGGNEKLFF.

J is TRBJ2-2 and V is TRBV20-1; D not resolved. Germline CDR1 reads DFQATT; CDR2 reads SNEGSKA (reference sequence). V was clipped by 3 bases and J by 7 bases, with 9 bases between them. This CDR3 has 12 amino acids. CDR3 nucleotide sequence: TGCAGTGCTAGTCGCGGAATCGGGGAGCTGTTTTTT. This gives the protein CSASRGIGELFF.

The chain employs TRBV7-9 and TRBJ1-2, with 7 bases identical to TRBD1. This CDR3 comprises 12 residues. Germline trimming cut 4 bases from V and 7 bases from J; bases unmatched to any gene: 3. Germline V gene sequence: CDR1 SEHNR, CDR2 FQNEAQ (reference sequence). The CDR3 nucleotides are TGTGCCAGCAGCTCTCCAGGGGGTGGCTACACCTTC. Protein: CASSSPGGGYTF.

V is TRBV27 and J is TRBJ1-2; D perhaps matches TRBD1 (6 bases). Germline V gene lookup returns CDR1 MNHEY and CDR2 SMNVEV (reference sequence). V lost 5 bases and J lost 7, with 8 bases in between. The length of the CDR3 is 11 residues. CDR3 coding DNA: TGTGCCAGCAGTGACAGGTTTGGCTACACCTTC. Translation: CASSDRFGYTF.

The genes are TRBV20-1 and TRBJ2-4; TRBD1 is a possible D gene (5 bases). The CDR3 totals 11 residues. Between the trimmed V and J ends, which lost 6 bases and 7 bases, there was a span of 10 bases. From germline, CDR1 is DFQATT and CDR2 SNEGSKA (reference sequence). The CDR3 DNA follows: TGCAGTGCCTTACAGGAGAACATTCAGTACTTC. This gives the protein CSALQENIQYF.

Here the CDR3 DNA reads TGCGCCAGCTCCCCCACGGACGGGATCGGGGAGCTGTTTTTT. This codes for CASSPTDGIGELFF. The V gene is TRBV4-1, the J gene TRBJ2-2, with a possible D match to TRBD2 (5 bases). CDR3 length: 14 amino acids. Germline loops: CDR1 MGHRA, CDR2 YSYEKL. The V and J ends lost 8 bases and 7 bases respectively, with 17 bases between them.

CDR3 coding DNA: TGTGCTAGTGGTTTGGGGGTCTATGGCTACACCTTC. Its translation: CASGLGVYGYTF. The chain recombines TRBV12-5 with TRBJ1-2; D is ambiguous. Germline CDR1 LGHNT, CDR2 FRNRAP. V was pared by 1 base and J by 4 bases, with 4 bases between. CDR3 length equals 12 residues.

This clone was counted between two and nine times. The chain combines TRBV7-9 with TRBJ2-2; 8 bases match TRBD1. The CDR3 is made up of 15 amino acids. V shed 5 bases and J 5 bases; nucleotides not matched to a gene: 7. Germline V gene lookup returns CDR1 SEHNR and CDR2 FQNEAQ (reference sequence). Here the CDR3 DNA reads TGTGCCAGCAGCCCACGACGGACAGGGACCGGGGAGCTGTTTTTT. Its translation is CASSPRRTGTGELFF.

This chain links TRBV2 with TRBJ2-7, with 8 bases that match TRBD2. The V and J ends lost 6 bases and 5 bases, in that order; junction bases with no gene match: 9. The germline V gene encodes CDR1 SNHLY and CDR2 FYNNEI. The CDR3 totals 14 residues. The CDR3 coding sequence is TGTGCCAGCAGAGACCCTGGACTAGCCGACGAGCAGTACTTC. It specifies CASRDPGLADEQYF.

The chain combines TRBV11-2 with TRBJ2-7; TRBD2 is a possible D gene (5 bases). CDR1 and CDR2 (germline): SGHAT, FQNNGV. The V and J ends lost 1 base and 6 bases respectively, with 7 bases between them. The CDR3 extends over 12 amino acids. CDR3 nucleotides: TGTGCCAGCAGCTTAGCGGGATCCGAGCAGTACTTC. Translation gives CASSLAGSEQYF.

The rearrangement uses TRBV6-5 and TRBJ1-2; maybe TRBD1 (6 bases). The CDR3 is 14 residues long. In germline, CDR1 is MNHEY, CDR2 SVGAGI. V was shortened by 5 bases and J by 3 bases, with 13 bases between the two germline ends. CDR3 in DNA: TGTGCCAGCAGTCAGGGGCCAGATGACTATGGCTACACCTTC. This codes for CASSQGPDDYGYTF.

In this sample, this clone turned up once. The chain carries TRBV29-1 and TRBJ2-3; no clear D. This CDR3 has 11 amino acids. Trimming removed 4 bases from V and 4 bases from J, with 6 bases in between. CDR1 is SQVTM, CDR2 ANQGSEA, per germline. The CDR3 sequence: CSVVPADTQYF. CDR3 DNA: TGCAGCGTTGTGCCCGCAGATACGCAGTATTTT.

V and J are TRBV10-3 and TRBJ2-7; 7 bases are a match to TRBD2. The CDR3 runs 14 residues. V trimming: 3 bases; J trimming: 4 bases; junction bases outside the gene matches: 6. Germline CDR1 ENHRY, CDR2 SYGVKD. Here the CDR3 reads CAISDWRERYEQYF. For the CDR3, the DNA is TGTGCCATCAGTGACTGGCGGGAGCGTTACGAGCAGTACTTC.

This chain uses TRBV6-5 with TRBJ1-2; tentative D call: TRBD1 (5 bases). In germline, CDR1 is MNHEY, CDR2 SVGAGI. The CDR3 spans 15 residues. Trimming removed 0 bases at V and 7 bases at J, with 15 bases between. The CDR3 region has the DNA TGTGCCAGCAGTTACTCGGGGGAAGGGTCTTTTGGCTACACCTTC. Its translation: CASSYSGEGSFGYTF.

CDR3 in DNA: TGTGCCAGCAGCCAAGGGCTAGCGGGAAACTACGAGCAGTACTTC. Encoded protein: CASSQGLAGNYEQYF. The chain is built from TRBV3-1 (or the pseudogene TRBV3-2) and TRBJ2-7, with 9 bases identical to TRBD2. The CDR3 length is 15 residues. J lost 3 bases, V lost 1 base, and 4 bases had no gene match. CDR1 LGHDT and CDR2 YNNKEL come from the germline V gene (reference sequence).

Comment on this clone: Different DNA sequences within this sample yield the same CDR3. V gene TRBV5-1 combines with J gene TRBJ2-7; 10 bases line up with TRBD2. The CDR3 extends over 14 amino acids. V was clipped by 1 base and J by 7 bases; unmatched bases: 5. Germline V gene lookup returns CDR1 SGHRS and CDR2 YFSETQ. The CDR3: CASSLNLAGEEQYF. As DNA, the CDR3 is TGCGCCAGCAGCTTGAATCTAGCGGGAGAGGAGCAGTACTTC.

The chain combines TRBV28 with TRBJ1-2, with 8 bases that match TRBD1. The ends lost 4 bases at V and 5 bases at J; junction bases unmatched: 12. The CDR3 runs to 16 residues. The germline V gene encodes CDR1 MDHEN and CDR2 SYDVKM. CDR3 protein: CASSSQGARYKYGYTF. The CDR3 nucleotides read TGTGCCAGCAGTTCCCAGGGGGCGCGATACAAGTATGGCTACACCTTC.

The V call is TRBV5-1, the J call TRBJ2-6; TRBD1 matches at 8 bases. The CDR3 covers 16 residues. Trimming took 0 bases from V and 1 from J; bases not matched to a gene: 0. CDR1 SGHRS and CDR2 YFSETQ come from the germline V gene. The CDR3: CASSLDRGSGANVLTF. CDR3 coding DNA: TGCGCCAGCAGCTTGGACAGGGGGTCTGGGGCCAACGTCCTGACTTTC.

The genes are TRBV5-1 and TRBJ2-5, with 9 bases identical to TRBD1. V shed 5 bases and J 7 bases; nucleotides not matched to a gene: 9. CDR1 SGHRS and CDR2 YFSETQ come from the germline V gene. The CDR3 contains 14 residues. The CDR3 coding sequence is TGCGCCAGCAGTATTATACAGGGGGCGGGGACCCAGTACTTC. Translation gives CASSIIQGAGTQYF.

The V call is TRBV6-5, the J call TRBJ2-7; D gene unclear. The CDR3 runs to 14 residues. Trimming left V 3 bases short and J 3 bases short, with 12 bases between. Germline values: CDR1 MNHEY, CDR2 SVGAGI. In nucleotides, the CDR3 is TGTGCCAGCAGTTATGGGCAGGACGGCTACGAGCAGTACTTC. This encodes CASSYGQDGYEQYF.

CDR3 loop: CASSGGTSGPYNEQFF. CDR3 nucleotide sequence: TGTGCCAGCAGCGGGGGGACTAGCGGGCCATACAATGAGCAGTTCTTC. The rearrangement joins TRBV5-5 to TRBJ2-1; TRBD2 aligns across 12 bases. Germline loops: CDR1 SGHKS, CDR2 YYEKEE (reference sequence). The V and J ends lost 4 bases and 4 bases, in that order; junction bases with no gene match: 6. This CDR3 spans 16 amino acids.

As to this clone: Germline and junction disagree at one end, which may indicate a read error. The V call is TRBV5-1, the J call TRBJ2-7; D tentatively reads TRBD1 or TRBD2 (8 bases each). CDR1 is SGHRS and CDR2 is YFSETQ in the germline V gene. CDR3 length equals 15 residues. The CDR3 sequence: CASTREGTGSHEQYF. The CDR3 DNA reads TGCGCCAGCACCCGGGAGGGGACAGGCTCCCACGAGCAGTACTTC. Based on the CDR3 plus reference TRBV5-1 and TRBJ2-7, the full variable domain is KAGVTQTPRYLIKTRGQQVTLSCSPISGHRSVSWYQQTPGQGLQFLFEYFSETQRNKGNFPGRFSGRQFSNSRSEMNVSTLELGDSALYLCASTREGTGSHEQYFGPGTRLTVT.

This clone occurred a few times. This sequence joins TRBV3-1 (or the pseudogene TRBV3-2) and TRBJ2-2; no firm D call. V was clipped by 0 bases and J by 8 bases, with 13 bases between them. The CDR3 spans 15 residues. Germline V gives CDR1 LGHDT, CDR2 YNNKEL (reference sequence). Here the CDR3 reads CASSQDSEWVGELFF. For the CDR3, the DNA is TGTGCCAGCAGCCAAGACAGTGAGTGGGTTGGGGAGCTGTTTTTT.

The chain has TRBV5-1 and TRBJ1-2; TRBD1 matches at 10 bases. Trimming cost V 4 bases and J 8 bases; bases outside gene matches: 5. Germline-derived CDR1 and CDR2 are SGHRS and YFSETQ. This CDR3 region has 13 residues. CDR3 loop: CASSPGTGDGYTF. CDR3 coding DNA: TGCGCCAGCAGCCCCGGGACAGGGGACGGCTACACCTTC. The whole variable domain, remainder taken from reference TRBV5-1 and TRBJ1-2, is KAGVTQTPRYLIKTRGQQVTLSCSPISGHRSVSWYQQTPGQGLQFLFEYFSETQRNKGNFPGRFSGRQFSNSRSEMNVSTLELGDSALYLCASSPGTGDGYTFGSGTRLTVV.

The V and J genes are TRBV9 and TRBJ2-1; 10 bases line up with TRBD2. This CDR3 comprises 16 residues. Trimming cost V 0 bases and J 8 bases; bases outside gene matches: 8. From germline, CDR1 is SGDLS and CDR2 YYNGEE. This chain's CDR3 is CASSVVAGGLGDEQFF. Written as DNA, the CDR3 is TGTGCCAGCAGCGTAGTAGCGGGAGGCCTTGGGGATGAGCAGTTCTTC.